Presented here are 7 T cell receptor beta chains from one specimen sequenced in a study of sequential checkpoint blockade in melanoma (dated by TCRdb to the late 2010s). The treatment or condition label here, explained by the study, means: randomized to nivolumab then ipilimumab (arm A) or the reverse (arm B). Preparation of the library involved the immunoSEQ multiplex PCR assay. TCRdb provides this immuneACCESS table in a form limited to in-frame rearrangements. Some clones are lacking; in checked studies, under half of them reflect an unresolved V gene, and why the rest are absent is not known. The table for this sample lists some 26,000 clones; roughly 80% of them were counted only once. The top ten clonotypes cover approximately 23% of the sample. This specimen consisted of CD8+ T cells sorted from blood (inferred from file names), obtained from a patient given nivolumab and ipilimumab in sequence. The receptor set was obtained from a human donor with melanoma.

This chain connects TRBV4-3 to TRBJ1-1; D is unresolved. The CDR3 is made up of 14 amino acids. Germline values: CDR1 LGHNA, CDR2 YSLEER. V was trimmed by 10 bases and J by 7 bases, leaving 22 bases between them. The DNA of the CDR3 is TGCGCCACGGCGGCACACACGTCTACGGGTGAAGCTTTCTTT. Its protein is CATAAHTSTGEAFF.

The chain is built from TRBV19 and TRBJ2-1; possible D gene TRBD2, 5 bases. Germline-derived CDR1 and CDR2 are LNHDA and SQIVND (reference sequence). Trimming cost V 5 bases and J 0 bases, with 17 bases left between them. CDR3 length equals 17 residues. The CDR3 DNA follows: TGTGCCAGTAGTCCCGAATACGTCGGGATCTCCTACAATGAGCAGTTCTTC. This sequence encodes CASSPEYVGISYNEQFF.

J is TRBJ2-3 and V is TRBV10-3, with TRBD2 identical over 12 bases. Trimming took 4 bases from V and 3 from J; bases not matched to a gene: 2. CDR1 is ENHRY and CDR2 is SYGVKD in the germline V gene. The CDR3 is 15 amino acids. The CDR3 nucleotides read TGTGCCATCAGTGCTAGCGGGGGGGCGACAGATACGCAGTATTTT. Translating gives CAISASGGATDTQYF.

This clone occurred a few times. This chain connects TRBV19 to TRBJ2-1; TRBD2 is a possible D gene (6 bases). Per the germline V gene, CDR1 is LNHDA and CDR2 is SQIVND (reference sequence). The V gene lost 1 base and the J gene lost 9 bases, with 16 bases spanning the gap. The CDR3 is made up of 15 amino acids. The CDR3 nucleotides are TGTGCCAGTAGTATAGGGACGGGAGCCGCAAGTGAGCAGTTCTTC. Encoded protein: CASSIGTGAASEQFF.

As concerns this clone: At one end, the junction sequence differs from germline, possibly due to a read error. The chain has TRBV27 and TRBJ1-2; TRBD1 matches 8 bases. Germline V gene sequence: CDR1 MNHEY, CDR2 SMNVEV (reference sequence). This CDR3 is built from 12 residues. In DNA form, the CDR3 reads TGTGCCAGCAGTTACGGACAGGGTGAATTGTGCTTC. It specifies CASSYGQGELCF.

The V gene is TRBV6-1, the J gene TRBJ1-4; no reliable D call. CDR1 MNHNS and CDR2 SASEGT come from the germline V gene. Trimming left V 0 bases short and J 4 bases short, with 9 bases between. This CDR3 has 15 amino acids. CDR3 nucleotides: TGTGCCAGCAGTGAAGCGCAAGGAGGTAATGAAAAACTGTTTTTT. This gives the protein CASSEAQGGNEKLFF.

This clone was detected only a few times. The V call is TRBV5-1, the J call TRBJ1-1; D may be TRBD1 (6 bases). Trimming stripped 1 base from V and 1 base from J, with 17 bases between. Per germline, CDR1 SGHRS and CDR2 YFSETQ. The CDR3 is 17 residues long. The CDR3 protein is CASSLRLQGQGNTEAFF. Here the CDR3 DNA reads TGCGCCAGCAGCTTGAGATTGCAGGGGCAGGGGAACACTGAAGCTTTCTTT.